These T cell receptor beta chains were read from a single sample in a study of shared clonotypes between healthy human individuals. Method: immunoSEQ multiplex PCR; TCRdb's copy keeps in-frame clones and lacks some. This sample has some 980,000 clones; 76% occur once, and the top ten carry 1.5%. The sample taken for sequencing was memory CD4+ T cells sorted from blood. Receptors originate from a man aged 18 to 30 in good health. Each CDR3 is given with its conserved first and last residue. D genes are given only for firm matches. The size entry is marked missing in some rows and otherwise reads once, few, many or a size class.

D: -; V: TRBV7-9; J: TRBJ1-3; size: -; DNA: TGTGCCAGCAGCTTCGGCGGCGGGCTCCTGAGCTCTGGAAACACCATATATTTT; CDR3: CASSFGGGLLSSGNTIYF
D: TRBD1; V: TRBV5-5; J: TRBJ1-2; size: -; DNA: TGTGCCAGCAACCCTTTGGACAGGGATGGCTACACCTTC; CDR3: CASNPLDRDGYTF
D: -; V: TRBV4-3; J: TRBJ1-6; size: -; DNA: TGCGCCAGCAGCCAAGATTACGGGAGGGGAAGTAATTCACCCCTCCACTTT; CDR3: CASSQDYGRGSNSPLHF
D: -; V: TRBV7-9; J: TRBJ1-4; size: -; DNA: TGTGCCAGCAGCCCCTCCGGGATGGAACTGTTTTTT; CDR3: CASSPSGMELFF
D: -; V: TRBV12-5; J: TRBJ2-7; size: -; DNA: TGTGCTAGTGGTTTGGAACAGGGAGCCTACGAGCAGTACTTC; CDR3: CASGLEQGAYEQYF
D: TRBD1; V: TRBV6-4; J: TRBJ1-2; size: -; DNA: TGTGCCACCGGGACAGGGGGTAATGGCTACACCTTC; CDR3: CATGTGGNGYTF
D: -; V: TRBV28; J: TRBJ1-3; size: -; DNA: TGTGCCAGCAGTTTCGGCAGGGCGTCTGGAAACACCATATATTTT; CDR3: CASSFGRASGNTIYF
D: -; V: TRBV6-1; J: TRBJ1-5; size: -; DNA: TGTGCCAGCAGTCAGGGGTATACTCCCCAGCATTTT; CDR3: CASSQGYTPQHF
D: -; V: TRBV5-4; J: TRBJ1-1; size: -; DNA: TGTGCCAGCAGCAACAGGGTGGGAGCCACTGAAGCTTTCTTT; CDR3: CASSNRVGATEAFF
D: -; V: TRBV6-5; J: TRBJ1-4; size: -; DNA: TGTGCCAGCAGTTACGCCAGCCGACGTAGGGAAAAACTGTTTTTT; CDR3: CASSYASRRREKLFF
D: -; V: TRBV15; J: TRBJ2-1; size: -; DNA: TGTGCCACCAGACGGCCCGGGCAGGGGTACAATGAGCAGTTCTTC; CDR3: CATRRPGQGYNEQFF
D: -; V: TRBV20-1; J: TRBJ1-1; size: once; DNA: TGCACCCTTAAGGGGGACGCTGAAGCTTTCTTT; CDR3: CTLKGDAEAFF
D: TRBD2; V: TRBV6-1; J: TRBJ2-5; size: -; DNA: TGTGCCAGCAGTGCCGGGACTAGCCTACGTGAGCAGTACTTC; CDR3: CASSAGTSLREQYF
D: TRBD1; V: TRBV5-1; J: TRBJ2-7; size: many; DNA: TGCGCCAGCAGCTTGCCAGGGGGCGCGGACGAGCAGTACTTC; CDR3: CASSLPGGADEQYF
D: -; V: TRBV5-1; J: TRBJ2-3; size: -; DNA: TGCGCCAGCACCTCGGCCAGGGGTCAAGATACGCAGTATTTT; CDR3: CASTSARGQDTQYF
D: -; V: TRBV28; J: TRBJ2-5; size: -; DNA: TGTGCCAGCAGTGGGGTACCGGGAGTGACCCAGTACTTC; CDR3: CASSGVPGVTQYF
D: -; V: TRBV11-2; J: TRBJ2-7; size: -; DNA: TGTGCCAGCAGCTTAGTTTCCGCTAACTACGAGCAGTACTTC; CDR3: CASSLVSANYEQYF
D: -; V: TRBV29-1; J: TRBJ1-1; size: -; DNA: TGCAGCGTCCGGACAGATAACACTGAAGCTTTCTTT; CDR3: CSVRTDNTEAFF
D: -; V: TRBV18; J: TRBJ2-1; size: -; DNA: TGTGCCAGTTTCAGACAGGGAGGCGATGAGCAGTTCTTC; CDR3: CASFRQGGDEQFF
D: TRBD1; V: TRBV5-1; J: TRBJ2-3; size: -; DNA: TGCGCCAGCAGCTCGACAGGGACGACAGATACGCAGTATTTT; CDR3: CASSSTGTTDTQYF
D: TRBD2; V: TRBV15; J: TRBJ2-7; size: -; DNA: TGTGCCACCAGTCGGCGGGGGGACTTTGGCGAGCAGTACTTC; CDR3: CATSRRGDFGEQYF
D: -; V: TRBV5-4; J: TRBJ2-3; size: once; DNA: TGTGCCAGCAGCTTGGGGGATGGCGATACGCAGTATTTT; CDR3: CASSLGDGDTQYF
D: TRBD2; V: TRBV5-1; J: TRBJ2-1; size: -; DNA: TGCGCCAGCAGCCTAGACAGGACTAGCGGGGAGCAGTTCTTC; CDR3: CASSLDRTSGEQFF
D: -; V: TRBV5-1; J: TRBJ2-1; size: -; DNA: TGCGCCAGCAGCTTGGCTGGGGGCAATGAGCAGTTCTTC; CDR3: CASSLAGGNEQFF
D: -; V: TRBV9; J: TRBJ2-5; size: -; DNA: TGTGCCAGCAGCGTAGGGGGCAGGGTGGAGACCCAGTACTTC; CDR3: CASSVGGRVETQYF
D: TRBD1; V: TRBV5-8; J: TRBJ2-7; size: -; DNA: TGTGCCAGCAGCCCTTTTGGACAGGGGTCCTACGAGCAGTACTTC; CDR3: CASSPFGQGSYEQYF
D: TRBD1; V: TRBV28; J: TRBJ2-5; size: -; DNA: TGTGCCAGCAGTTTGGCGAGGGACAGGGGAAGGGGTTACCAAGAGACCCAGTACTTC; CDR3: CASSLARDRGRGYQETQYF
D: TRBD1; V: TRBV30; J: TRBJ1-3; size: -; DNA: TGTGCCTGGGGACACAGGGGATCTGCTGGAAACACCATATATTTT; CDR3: CAWGHRGSAGNTIYF
D: TRBD1; V: TRBV6-5; J: TRBJ1-2; size: -; DNA: TGTGCCAGCAGTTTTCAACAGGGGTTTGGCTACACCTTC; CDR3: CASSFQQGFGYTF
D: TRBD1; V: TRBV5-4; J: TRBJ2-3; size: once; DNA: TGTGCCAGCAGCCCCCGACTAGGACAGGGGAGCACAGATACGCAGTATTTT; CDR3: CASSPRLGQGSTDTQYF
D: TRBD2; V: TRBV15; J: TRBJ2-5; size: -; DNA: TGTGCCACCAGCAGAGGAACTAGCGGGGTGCAAGAGACCCAGTACTTC; CDR3: CATSRGTSGVQETQYF
D: -; V: TRBV28; J: TRBJ2-7; size: -; DNA: TGTGCCAGCAGCTTATCGGACGGACATTCGTACGAGCAGTACTTC; CDR3: CASSLSDGHSYEQYF
D: -; V: TRBV4-2; J: TRBJ2-7; size: few; DNA: TGTGCCAGCAGCCTGGACCCTCAGCCCGGGGTATCCGAGCAGTACTTC; CDR3: CASSLDPQPGVSEQYF
D: TRBD1; V: TRBV11-2; J: TRBJ1-2; size: -; DNA: TGTGCCAGCAGCTTATCCGACAGGGGGGCAAGTGGCTACACCTTC; CDR3: CASSLSDRGASGYTF
D: TRBD2; V: TRBV7-3; J: TRBJ2-2; size: few; DNA: TGTGCCAGCAGCTCCCAGACTAGCGGGGGTTCCGGGGAGCTGTTTTTT; CDR3: CASSSQTSGGSGELFF
D: -; V: TRBV5-1; J: TRBJ2-7; size: -; DNA: TGCGCCAGCAGCCCTAGGACCGCCTACGAGCAGTACTTC; CDR3: CASSPRTAYEQYF
D: -; V: TRBV5-1; J: TRBJ2-2; size: -; DNA: TGCGCCCCCAGGGGCAGACCTCCGAACACCGGGGAGCTGTTTTTT; CDR3: CAPRGRPPNTGELFF